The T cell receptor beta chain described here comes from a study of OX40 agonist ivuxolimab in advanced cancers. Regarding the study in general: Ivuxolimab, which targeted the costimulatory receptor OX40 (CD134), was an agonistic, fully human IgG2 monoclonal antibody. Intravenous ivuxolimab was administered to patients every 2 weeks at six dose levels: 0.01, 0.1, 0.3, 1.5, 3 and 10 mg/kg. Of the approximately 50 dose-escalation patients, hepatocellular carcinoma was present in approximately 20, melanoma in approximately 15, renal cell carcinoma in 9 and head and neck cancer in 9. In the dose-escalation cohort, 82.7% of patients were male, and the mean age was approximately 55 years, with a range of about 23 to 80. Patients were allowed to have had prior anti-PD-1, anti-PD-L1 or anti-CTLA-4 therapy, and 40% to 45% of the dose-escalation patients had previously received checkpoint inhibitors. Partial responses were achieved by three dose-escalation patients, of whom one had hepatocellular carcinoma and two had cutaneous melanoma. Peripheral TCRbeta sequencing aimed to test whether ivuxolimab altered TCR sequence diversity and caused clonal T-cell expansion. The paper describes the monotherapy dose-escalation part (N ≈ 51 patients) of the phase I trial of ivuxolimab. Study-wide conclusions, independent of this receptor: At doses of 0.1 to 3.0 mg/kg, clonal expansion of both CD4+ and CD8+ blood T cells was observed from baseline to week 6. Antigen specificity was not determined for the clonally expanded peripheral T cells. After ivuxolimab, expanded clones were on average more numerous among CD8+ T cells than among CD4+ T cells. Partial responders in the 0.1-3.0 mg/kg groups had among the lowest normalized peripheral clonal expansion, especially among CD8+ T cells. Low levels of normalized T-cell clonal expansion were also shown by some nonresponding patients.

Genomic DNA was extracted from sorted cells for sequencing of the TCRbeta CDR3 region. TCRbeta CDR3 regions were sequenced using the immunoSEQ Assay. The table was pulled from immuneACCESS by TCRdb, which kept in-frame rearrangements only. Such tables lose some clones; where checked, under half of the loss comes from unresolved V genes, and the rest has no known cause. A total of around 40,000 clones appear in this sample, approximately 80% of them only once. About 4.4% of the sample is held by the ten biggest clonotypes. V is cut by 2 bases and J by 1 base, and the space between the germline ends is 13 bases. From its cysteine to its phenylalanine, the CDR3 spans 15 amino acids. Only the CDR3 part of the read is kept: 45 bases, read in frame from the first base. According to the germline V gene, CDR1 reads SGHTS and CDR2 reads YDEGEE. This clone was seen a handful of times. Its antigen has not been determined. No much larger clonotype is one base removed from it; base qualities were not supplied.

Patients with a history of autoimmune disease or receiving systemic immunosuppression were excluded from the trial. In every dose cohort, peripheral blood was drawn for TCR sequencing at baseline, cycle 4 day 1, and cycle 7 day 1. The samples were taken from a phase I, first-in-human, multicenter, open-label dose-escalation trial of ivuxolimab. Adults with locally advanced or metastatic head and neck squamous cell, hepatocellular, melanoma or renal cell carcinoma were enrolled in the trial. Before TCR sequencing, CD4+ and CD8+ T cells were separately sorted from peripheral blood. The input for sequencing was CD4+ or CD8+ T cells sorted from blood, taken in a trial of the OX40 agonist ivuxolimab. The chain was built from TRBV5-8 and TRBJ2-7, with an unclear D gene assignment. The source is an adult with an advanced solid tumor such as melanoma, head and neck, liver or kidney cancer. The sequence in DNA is TGTGCCAGCAGCTTTCCGAGCTACGAATCCTACGAGCAGTACTTC. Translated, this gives CASSFPSYESYEQYF.